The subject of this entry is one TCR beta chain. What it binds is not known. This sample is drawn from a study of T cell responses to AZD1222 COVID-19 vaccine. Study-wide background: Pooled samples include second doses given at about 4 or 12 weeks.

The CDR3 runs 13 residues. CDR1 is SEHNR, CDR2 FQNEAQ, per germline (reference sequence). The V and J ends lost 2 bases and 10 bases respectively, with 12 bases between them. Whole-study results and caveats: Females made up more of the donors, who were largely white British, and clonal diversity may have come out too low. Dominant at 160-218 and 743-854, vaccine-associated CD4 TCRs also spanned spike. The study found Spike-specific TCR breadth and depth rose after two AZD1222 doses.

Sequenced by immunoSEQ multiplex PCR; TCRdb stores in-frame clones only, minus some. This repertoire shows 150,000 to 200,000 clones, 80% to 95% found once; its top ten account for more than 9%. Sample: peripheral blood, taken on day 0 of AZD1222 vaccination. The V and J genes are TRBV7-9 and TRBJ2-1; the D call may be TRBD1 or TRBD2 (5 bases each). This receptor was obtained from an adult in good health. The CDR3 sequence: CASSLLRDGEQFF. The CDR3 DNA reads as TGTGCCAGCAGCTTATTAAGGGACGGCGAGCAGTTCTTC.